The 20 T cell receptor beta chains below all came from one sample that was sequenced in a study of post-analysis software for immune sequencing data. Study outcomes and limitations: Patients carried five TRBV segments more frequently than controls did, and TRBV5-6, TRBV5-1 and TRBV20-1 were among them.

Presence of unique molecular identifiers characterized the TCR beta cDNA libraries. One entry per CDR3 protein, called by TCRdb with MiXCR from the PCR reads. The data show approximately 440,000 distinct CDR3 sequences, over 35% seen once. No antigens are known for them. Specimen: blood. Source of these receptors: a girl aged 5 to 17 with multiple sclerosis.

This clonotype appeared many times. This chain connects TRBV18 to TRBJ2-5; perhaps TRBD1 as D (5 bases). Trimming shortened V by 6 bases and J by 11 bases, and 19 bases separated the two germline ends. In germline, CDR1 is KGHSH, CDR2 LQKENI. The CDR3 covers 13 residues. The CDR3 DNA reads TGTGCCAGCTCCCAGGGTCGTACCTATGAGCAGTACTTC. Translated, it gives CASSQGRTYEQYF.

V and J are TRBV3-1 and TRBJ2-7; tentatively, D is TRBD1 or TRBD2 (5 bases each). The ends were cut back, 1 base at V and 0 bases at J, with 10 bases in the middle. This CDR3 has 15 amino acids. Germline values: CDR1 LGHDT, CDR2 YNNKEL (reference sequence). Here the CDR3 reads CASSQGPGSSYEQYF. The CDR3 bases are TGTGCCAGCAGCCAAGGGCCAGGGAGCTCCTACGAGCAGTACTTC.

The chain employs TRBV15 and TRBJ2-3; 11 bases agree with TRBD2. CDR1 and CDR2 (germline): LNHNV, YYDKDF (reference sequence). J gave up 5 bases and V 0 bases, and 10 bases lay outside the gene matches. The CDR3 has 18 residues. CDR3 coding DNA: TGTGCCACCAGCAGAGATTGGGCTAGCGGGAGGCTTGTAGATACGCAGTATTTT. Protein product: CATSRDWASGRLVDTQYF.

The chain carries TRBV6-6 and TRBJ2-1; a weak D match, TRBD2 (6 bases). Trimming removed 8 bases at V and 3 bases at J, with 20 bases between. The germline gives CDR1 MNHNY, CDR2 SVGAGI (reference sequence). The CDR3 totals 16 residues. CDR3 in amino acids: CASRPSSEGLYNEQFF. CDR3 coding DNA: TGTGCCAGCCGACCTTCTTCTGAGGGACTCTACAATGAGCAGTTCTTC.

The chain links TRBV6-5 to TRBJ2-3; D possibly corresponds to TRBD2 (6 bases). The V end was cut by 9 bases, the J end by 1 base, with 17 bases between. Germline CDR1 and CDR2: MNHEY and SVGAGI. This CDR3 is 15 amino acids long. DNA of the CDR3: TGTGCCAGTCAGATAGCGGTTGGGGGCACAGATACGCAGTATTTT. Amino acids: CASQIAVGGTDTQYF.

This clonotype was detected a few times. The genes are TRBV20-1 and TRBJ1-2, with unresolved D. CDR3 length: 12 residues. Germline CDR1 and CDR2: DFQATT and SNEGSKA (reference sequence). Trimming shortened V by 4 bases and J by 8 bases, and 14 bases separated the two germline ends. The CDR3 spells CSAIARYPGYTF. The CDR3 DNA reads TGCAGTGCTATTGCCAGGTATCCCGGCTACACCTTC.

The chain recombines TRBV10-3 with TRBJ2-1, with D perhaps matching TRBD1 (7 bases). The CDR3 length is 17 residues. Deletions cut 0 bases from V and 8 bases from J, with 20 bases between. Germline assignment: CDR1 ENHRY and CDR2 SYGVKD. This CDR3 reads CAISESGGGDIRDEQFF. The DNA of the CDR3 is TGTGCCATCAGTGAGTCTGGAGGGGGCGACATAAGGGATGAGCAGTTCTTC.

This clonotype has a handful of counts. The chain is built from TRBV10-3 and TRBJ2-7; 7 nucleotides line up with TRBD2. Germline CDR1 and CDR2: ENHRY and SYGVKD. V gave up 2 bases and J gave up 7 bases; unmatched junction bases: 11. The CDR3 extends over 15 amino acids. The CDR3 loop is CAISEAERGYNEQYF. DNA for the CDR3: TGTGCCATCAGTGAGGCGGAGCGGGGCTACAATGAGCAGTACTTC.

The chain has TRBV7-8 and TRBJ2-4, with D perhaps TRBD2 (6 bases). Looked up from germline, CDR1 is SGHVS and CDR2 is FQNEAQ. The CDR3 loop spans 16 amino acids. The V gene lost 1 base and the J gene lost 6 bases, with 16 bases spanning the gap. Here the CDR3 reads CASSLELSGRRNIQYF. The CDR3 region has the DNA TGTGCCAGCAGCTTAGAACTTTCGGGGAGGAGAAACATTCAGTACTTC. The complete variable domain, with remaining parts taken from reference TRBV7-8 and TRBJ2-4, reads GAGVSQSPRYKVAKRGQDVALRCDPISGHVSLFWYQQALGQGPEFLTYFQNEAQLDKSGLPSDRFFAERPEGSVSTLKIQRTQQEDSAVYLCASSLELSGRRNIQYFGAGTRLSVL.

The J gene is TRBJ1-2, the V gene TRBV5-1; D remains ambiguous. This CDR3 spans 15 amino acids. Germline V gene lookup returns CDR1 SGHRS and CDR2 YFSETQ. The V and J ends lost 4 bases and 10 bases respectively, with 23 bases between them. The CDR3 loop is CASSPSSQASASYTF. The CDR3 DNA reads TGCGCCAGCAGCCCATCATCCCAAGCTTCGGCGTCCTACACCTTC.

This clonotype was seen once. V gene TRBV12-3 or TRBV12-4 combines with J gene TRBJ1-6; possibly TRBD1 for D (5 bases). Trimming stripped 5 bases from V and 7 bases from J, with 6 bases between. The CDR3 totals 12 residues. CDR3 sequence reads: CASSNRNSPLHF. CDR3 bases: TGTGCCAGCAGTAACAGGAATTCACCCCTCCACTTT.

The V gene is TRBV7-2, the J gene TRBJ2-3; D gene uncertain. Germline CDR1 is SGHTA and CDR2 is FQGNSA. The CDR3 covers 12 residues. V lost 6 bases, J lost 0 bases, and 4 bases lay in between. The CDR3, as DNA: TGTGCCAGCAGAGCTAGCACAGATACGCAGTATTTT. It is translated as CASRASTDTQYF. Complete variable domain (other parts from reference TRBV7-2 and TRBJ2-3): GAGVSQSPSNKVTEKGKDVELRCDPISGHTALYWYRQSLGQGLEFLIYFQGNSAPDKSGLPSDRFSAERTGGSVSTLTIQRTQQEDSAVYLCASRASTDTQYFGPGTRLTVL.

This clonotype showed up just once. The genes are TRBV18 and TRBJ2-5; D is possibly TRBD1 or TRBD2 (5 bases each). Germline CDR1 is KGHSH and CDR2 is LQKENI. The CDR3 sequence is 20 residues long. Trimming removed 0 bases from V and 2 bases from J, with 25 bases in between. The CDR3 region is CASSPPRGRRSEKVQETQYF. For the CDR3, the DNA is TGTGCCAGCTCACCACCTAGGGGACGACGTTCAGAGAAAGTACAAGAGACCCAGTACTTC.

The chain links TRBV3-1 to TRBJ1-1, with D uncertain. Between the trimmed V and J ends, which lost 0 bases and 5 bases, there was a span of 13 bases. The CDR3 has 15 residues. Germline-derived CDR1 and CDR2 are LGHDT and YNNKEL (reference sequence). CDR3 sequence reads: CASSQDFEAGTEAFF. CDR3 coding DNA: TGTGCCAGCAGCCAAGATTTCGAAGCCGGGACTGAAGCTTTCTTT.

As regards this clonotype: Sequence at one end of the junction differs from germline and may be a read error. The V call is TRBV28, the J call TRBJ2-1; 11 bases align to TRBD2. This CDR3 comprises 24 residues. Germline V CDR1 and CDR2: MDHEN, SYDVKM. The CDR3 reads CASSLLGGLAGGPWRSSSYNEQFF. The CDR3 DNA reads as TGTGCCAGCAGTTTATTAGGTGGTCTAGCGGGAGGCCCTTGGCGTTCGAGCTCCTACAACGAGCAGTTCTTC. The full variable domain, in which reference TRBV28 and TRBJ2-1 provide the parts outside the CDR3, is DVKVTQSSRYLVKRTGEKVFLECVQDMDHENMFWYRQDPGLGLRLIYFSYDVKMKEKGDIPEGYSVSREKKERFSLILESASTNQTSMYLCASSLLGGLAGGPWRSSSYNEQFFGPGTRLTVL.

This clonotype was counted only a few times. The chain couples TRBV29-1 to TRBJ2-2; TRBD1 aligns across 8 bases. The CDR3 totals 13 residues. Germline values: CDR1 SQVTM, CDR2 ANQGSEA. Trimming took 6 bases from V and 6 from J; bases not matched to a gene: 6. The CDR3 region has the DNA TGCAGCGTCGGGACAGGACAGGCCGGGGAGCTGTTTTTT. Protein product: CSVGTGQAGELFF.

The chain carries TRBV20-1 and TRBJ2-7; 7 bases match TRBD1. This CDR3 spans 13 amino acids. With V trimmed by 6 bases and J by 2 bases, 7 bases remained unmatched. Germline V lookup: CDR1 DFQATT, CDR2 SNEGSKA (reference sequence). The CDR3 nucleotides read TGCAGTGCCCAGGGGGTGCTTGCCTACGAGCAGTACTTC. Its protein is CSAQGVLAYEQYF.

This clonotype appeared a few times. The V gene is TRBV6-5, the J gene TRBJ2-3; D unclear. V was pared by 4 bases and J by 14 bases, with 16 bases between. There are 12 residues in the CDR3. Germline assignment: CDR1 MNHEY and CDR2 SVGAGI. CDR3 loop: CASSSARNNLYF. CDR3 in DNA: TGTGCCAGCAGTTCCGCGCGCAATAATCTGTATTTT.

The rearrangement links TRBV7-2 to TRBJ1-5; D call uncertain. Germline V gene data show CDR1 as SGHTA and CDR2 as FQGNSA. The CDR3 runs 17 residues. V lost 4 bases and J lost 0, with 16 bases in between. The CDR3 reads CASSSSKEVNSNQPQHF. For the CDR3, the DNA is TGTGCCAGCAGCTCCAGCAAAGAGGTGAATAGCAATCAGCCCCAGCATTTT.

The chain is built from TRBV12-3 or TRBV12-4 and TRBJ1-2; D perhaps matches TRBD1 (5 bases). The germline V and J ends were trimmed by 1 base and 8 bases, with 26 bases remaining between them. CDR3 length: 18 amino acids. The CDR3 bases are TGTGCCAGCAGTTTAGATCGGGAGGTTTGGAGGACTTGGGACGGCTACACCTTC. It codes for CASSLDREVWRTWDGYTF.